The clone carrying this TCR beta chain was seen a handful of times. Its antigen is still unknown. This specimen comes from a study of beta chain features in type 1 diabetes. Study-level information: The examined sorted cells totaled approximately 110 million across samples. Study-wide findings and caveats: Fewer junction insertions and more nucleotide deletions appeared in type 1 diabetes patients. Significant though moderate, a shortening of TCRB CDR3s appeared in all four CD4+ subsets of Type 1 diabetes patients.

The CDR3 covers 12 residues. The J segment lost 8 bases and the V segment lost 4 bases, leaving 0 bases of the junction unmatched. CDR1 SEHNR and CDR2 FQNEAQ come from the germline V gene (reference sequence). What was sequenced were expressed TCRB transcripts, since all of the isolated RNA had been reverse transcribed. The data were produced by immunoSEQ multiplex PCR, yet TCRdb's version contains in-frame clones alone and is incomplete. The sample lists about 160,000 clones, 6.5% to 10% seen once, with approximately 0.54% in the top ten. This TCR came from a woman younger than 30 with type 1 diabetes. The sample was central memory CD4+ T cells from blood. The chain links TRBV7-9 to TRBJ1-3; TRBD1 agrees at 9 bases. The CDR3 DNA follows: TGTGCCAGCAGCTGGACAGGGGACACCATATATTTT. It specifies CASSWTGDTIYF.